This paragraph reports one T cell receptor (beta chain). From genomic DNA, two-round multiplex PCR was used to amplify TCR beta CDR3. Specific primers for each TRBV and TRBJ gene were what first-round PCR used. TCRdb independently ran MiXCR on the multiplex PCR reads; one entry per CDR3 protein. Of 25,000 to 30,000 distinct CDR3 sequences in the sample, around 38% are singletons; the top ten hold under 35%. The data are from a study of prognosis after radiotherapy for stage I lung cancer. About the research overall: The study recorded squamous cell carcinoma in seven patients and adenocarcinoma in twelve.

The CDR3 runs 13 residues. From germline, CDR1 is MNHEY and CDR2 SVGEGT. The V and J ends lost 10 bases and 4 bases respectively, with 13 bases between them. This receptor was taken from a donor aged 50 or older with non-small cell lung cancer. Material: PBMCs, obtained before or after stereotactic body radiation therapy (not recorded which). The chain is built from TRBV6-2 or TRBV6-3 and TRBJ2-2; D is unclear. Here the CDR3 reads CANSLSVTGELFF. CDR3 nucleotides: TGTGCCAACAGCCTTAGTGTCACCGGGGAGCTGTTTTTT.